The clone carrying this T cell receptor (beta chain) was seen a few times. This CDR3 has 15 residues. Unmatched junction bases numbered 7, after V lost 5 bases and J lost 7 bases. Germline CDR1 is MNHNS and CDR2 is SASEGT. This entry belongs to a study of blood T cells in healthy people across ages. Primed by a sample-barcoded 5' primer and a J-beta primer mix, a second PCR proceeded for about 7 to 11 cycles. TCRdb ran MiXCR on the 5' RACE reads and lists one entry per CDR3 protein. The data show some 1.4 million distinct CDR3 sequences, around 42% seen once. Peripheral blood, roughly 9.1 milliliters per donor, was collected.

The sequence was obtained from a woman aged 18-30 years in good health. V usage is TRBV6-1 and J usage is TRBJ2-1; 11 bases fit TRBD2. Sample: blood. The CDR3 here is CASSLLAGAQNEQFF. The CDR3 coding sequence is TGTGCCAGCAGTCTACTAGCGGGAGCTCAGAATGAGCAGTTCTTC.